Sequencing of this TCR beta chain was carried out in a study of blood T cell repertoires in COVID-19. Study overall: Samples taken during acute and convalescent COVID-19 were collected in the United States, Italy and Spain.

Germline V gene data show CDR1 as LNHNV and CDR2 as YYDKDF (reference sequence). The CDR3 covers 18 residues. The J segment lost 0 bases and the V segment lost 5 bases, leaving 6 bases of the junction unmatched. As originally analysed: From reference gene primer amplification, estimates of nucleated cell counts were derived. Using immunoSEQ multiplex PCR, the repertoire was profiled, and TCRdb retains in-frame clones only, with some absent. V and J calls and clone size are given by that table; D and trimming were obtained from the DNA. This repertoire shows about 440,000 clones, around 89% found once; its top ten account for about 4.3%.

The chain has TRBV15 and TRBJ2-3; 15 bases align to TRBD2. This sequence originates from a woman between 25 and 40 years old with acute or convalescent COVID-19. The source material was peripheral blood. The CDR3 DNA sequence: TGTGCCACCAGCTGGGGACTAGCGGGGGGACCTAGCACAGATACGCAGTATTTT. Its translation is CATSWGLAGGPSTDTQYF.